The 28 T cell receptor beta chains below were found in one sample sequenced in a study of T cell responses to AZD1222 COVID-19 vaccine. This table comes from immunoSEQ multiplex PCR, and its TCRdb copy is limited to in-frame clones, with some not included. The table lists roughly 90,000 clones, roughly 87% of them singletons. The sample was peripheral blood, taken 28 days after the second AZD1222 dose. These receptors all stem from an adult who received the AZD1222 COVID-19 vaccine.

This rearrangement joins TRBV14 to TRBJ2-1; 7 bases line up with TRBD1. The V and J ends lost 4 bases and 14 bases, in that order; junction bases with no gene match: 11. The germline gives CDR1 SGHDN, CDR2 FVKESK. This CDR3 has 13 amino acids. CDR3 sequence: CASSRARGGWEFF. For the CDR3, the DNA is TGTGCCAGCAGCCGAGCGAGAGGGGGCTGGGAGTTCTTC.

The chain employs TRBV7-2 and TRBJ1-6; D is perhaps TRBD1 (6 bases). Trimming stripped 5 bases from V and 10 bases from J, with 12 bases between. CDR3 length: 13 amino acids. Per germline, CDR1 SGHTA and CDR2 FQGNSA. CDR3: CASSPQGYSPLHF. CDR3 sequence (DNA): TGTGCCAGCAGCCCCCAGGGGTACTCACCCCTCCACTTT.

This clone was seen a handful of times. The gene calls are TRBV27 and TRBJ2-7; no clear D gene. The CDR3 length is 13 residues. Per germline, CDR1 MNHEY and CDR2 SMNVEV (reference sequence). V gave up 0 bases and J gave up 3 bases, with 6 bases separating them. The CDR3 DNA sequence: TGTGCCAGCAGTTTATCGGGCAGCTACGAGCAGTACTTC. The encoded protein is CASSLSGSYEQYF.

CDR3 sequence: CASSLERSYEQYV. The CDR3 DNA is TGTGCCAGCAGCTTAGAGCGCTCCTACGAGCAGTACGTC. The V gene is TRBV13, the J gene TRBJ2-7; D is unclear. Per germline, CDR1 PRHDT and CDR2 FYEKMQ (reference sequence). The CDR3 spans 13 residues. V was clipped by 1 base and J by 0 bases, with 4 bases between them.

As DNA, the CDR3 is TGCAGCGTTGGAACAGGGGGCACAGAAGCTTTCTTT. Its protein is CSVGTGGTEAFF. The chain carries TRBV29-1 and TRBJ1-1, with TRBD1 identical over 9 bases. The CDR3 has 12 residues. Trimming at V came to 4 bases and at J to 8 bases, leaving 5 bases not matched to a gene. The V gene's germline CDR1 is SQVTM and CDR2 ANQGSEA.

This clone was seen once. The chain employs TRBV5-1 and TRBJ2-7; 8 bases align to TRBD1. CDR3 length: 16 residues. Looked up from germline, CDR1 is SGHRS and CDR2 is YFSETQ. Germline trimming cut 4 bases from V and 4 bases from J; bases unmatched to any gene: 13. This CDR3 reads CASSHGGTGGRYEQYV. The CDR3 DNA sequence: TGCGCCAGCAGCCACGGGGGAACAGGGGGTCGTTACGAGCAGTACGTC.

V usage is TRBV4-2 and J usage is TRBJ2-5; 8 bases are shared with TRBD2. There are 17 residues in the CDR3. Germline CDR1 and CDR2: LGHNA and YNFKEQ. After removal of 1 base from V and 0 bases from J, the junction contained 7 bases not matched to a gene. CDR3 in DNA: TGTGCCAGCAGCCAAGCCTTTAGCGGGGTCCACCAAGAGACCCAGTACTTC. Protein product: CASSQAFSGVHQETQYF.

The chain recombines TRBV9 with TRBJ1-5, with D possibly matching TRBD1 (5 bases). Germline values: CDR1 SGDLS, CDR2 YYNGEE. This CDR3 is built from 13 residues. V shed 2 bases and J shed 5 bases, with 8 bases lying between them. CDR3 in amino acids: CASSVQGDQPQHF. The CDR3 DNA reads TGTGCCAGCAGCGTCCAGGGAGATCAGCCCCAGCATTTT.

V gene TRBV4-3 combines with J gene TRBJ1-4, with D tentatively TRBD1 (6 bases). The CDR3 extends over 16 amino acids. V lost 0 bases to trimming and J lost 4 bases, with 12 bases between them. CDR1 and CDR2 from the germline V gene are LGHNA and YSLEER. The CDR3 spells CASSQDSTGSNEKLFF. Here the CDR3 DNA reads TGCGCCAGCAGCCAAGATTCGACAGGTAGTAATGAAAAACTGTTTTTT.

The chain couples TRBV5-6 to TRBJ2-1; 14 bases map to TRBD2. Germline-derived CDR1 and CDR2 are SGHDT and YYEEEE. This CDR3 is built from 15 residues. With V trimmed by 4 bases and J by 8 bases, 5 bases remained unmatched. The chain's CDR3 is CASSLGTSGGDEQFF. The CDR3 DNA sequence: TGTGCCAGCAGCCTCGGGACTAGCGGGGGAGATGAGCAGTTCTTC.

The chain joins TRBV7-9 to TRBJ1-1; D gene unclear. The CDR3 contains 12 residues. Trimming took off 2 bases at V and 4 bases at J, with 5 bases between the two ends. The germline gives CDR1 SEHNR, CDR2 FQNEAQ (reference sequence). CDR3 in amino acids: CASSLSATEAFF. DNA of the CDR3: TGTGCCAGCAGCTTATCGGCCACTGAAGCTTTCTTT.

The DNA for the CDR3 is TGTGCCAGCACCAACCACCGGGACAACAATCAGCCCCAGCATTTT. Translating it yields CASTNHRDNNQPQHF. The chain joins TRBV6-5 to TRBJ1-5; D possibly corresponds to TRBD1 (6 bases). The CDR3 has 15 residues. Trimming took off 7 bases at V and 3 bases at J, with 16 bases between the two ends. Looked up from germline, CDR1 is MNHEY and CDR2 is SVGAGI.

The rearrangement joins TRBV7-9 to TRBJ1-6; D is perhaps TRBD1 (5 bases). The ends were cut back, 1 base at V and 7 bases at J, with 11 bases in the middle. CDR1 is SEHNR, CDR2 FQNEAQ, per germline (reference sequence). The CDR3 spans 15 residues. The CDR3 spells CASSLVLGPNSPLHF. The CDR3 DNA sequence: TGTGCCAGCAGCTTAGTTTTGGGACCCAATTCACCCCTCCACTTT.

This chain connects TRBV6-2 or TRBV6-3 to TRBJ2-5, with D unresolved. Trimming stripped 0 bases from V and 5 bases from J, with 10 bases between. Germline loops: CDR1 MNHEY, CDR2 SVGEGT. The length of the CDR3 is 14 residues. The CDR3 nucleotides read TGTGCCAGCAGTTACTCAGTGGGTGTTGAGACCCAGTACTTC. Amino acid sequence: CASSYSVGVETQYF.

Written as DNA, the CDR3 is TGTGCCAGCAGCTTTATCCGACAGGGATCCACCGGGGAGCTGTTTTTT. Amino acid sequence: CASSFIRQGSTGELFF. The J gene is TRBJ2-2, the V gene TRBV5-4; TRBD1 matches at 7 bases. J gave up 4 bases and V 2 bases, and 8 bases lay outside the gene matches. Germline-derived CDR1 and CDR2 are SGHNT and YYREEE (reference sequence). The CDR3 contains 16 residues.

The chain links TRBV15 to TRBJ2-5; either TRBD1 or TRBD2 may supply D (5 bases each). The CDR3 is 16 amino acids. The germline CDR1 and CDR2 sequences are LNHNV and YYDKDF (reference sequence). V was clipped by 6 bases and J by 2 bases, with 19 bases between them. The CDR3 DNA reads as TGTGCCACCAGTGTTACTCCGGGACGGCCGCAAGAGACCCAGTACTTC. It translates to CATSVTPGRPQETQYF.

The J gene is TRBJ2-3, the V gene TRBV3-1 (or the pseudogene TRBV3-2), with a weak D call TRBD2 (6 bases). Trimming removed 1 base from V and 5 bases from J, with 10 bases in between. The CDR3 has 14 amino acids. Germline V lookup: CDR1 LGHDT, CDR2 YNNKEL (reference sequence). The DNA of the CDR3 is TGTGCCAGCAGCCAAGTTCGGCGGGGAGATACGCAGTATTTT. Protein: CASSQVRRGDTQYF.

J is TRBJ1-3 and V is TRBV7-9, with TRBD1 identical over 7 bases. This CDR3 has 14 residues. Germline lookup yields CDR1 SEHNR and CDR2 FQNEAQ (reference sequence). V shed 5 bases, J shed 4 bases, and the junction held 5 bases outside the gene matches. CDR3 nucleotide sequence: TGTGCCAGCAGCCCAGGGACAGCAGGAAACACCATATATTTT. Encoded protein: CASSPGTAGNTIYF.

The J gene is TRBJ1-4, the V gene TRBV27; tentatively, D is TRBD1 (5 bases). The CDR3 covers 14 residues. Germline CDR1 and CDR2: MNHEY and SMNVEV (reference sequence). V lost 7 bases to trimming and J lost 5 bases, with 14 bases between them. The DNA for the CDR3 is TGTGCCAGCAAATCCGGGACGGGCAATGAAAAACTGTTTTTT. Translating it yields CASKSGTGNEKLFF. Full variable domain (missing parts from reference TRBV27 and TRBJ1-4): EAQVTQNPRYLITVTGKKLTVTCSQNMNHEYMSWYRQDPGLGLRQIYYSMNVEVTDKGDVPEGYKVSRKEKRNFPLILESPSPNQTSLYFCASKSGTGNEKLFFGSGTQLSVL.

The rearrangement links TRBV4-3 to TRBJ1-2; D call uncertain. The CDR3 extends over 18 amino acids. Trimming cost V 3 bases and J 2 bases, with 22 bases left between them. Germline lookup yields CDR1 LGHNA and CDR2 YSLEER. CDR3 DNA: TGCGCCAGCAGCCAGAGGACGGGCGGGGTCCGAGAGAACTATGGCTACACCTTC. It is translated as CASSQRTGGVRENYGYTF.

This clone was found once. CDR3 DNA: TGTGCCAGCAGCCGAACAGGGAGGGCTGAAGCTTTCTTT. It specifies CASSRTGRAEAFF. The chain links TRBV6-5 to TRBJ1-1; a possible D gene is TRBD1 (6 bases). CDR1 is MNHEY and CDR2 is SVGAGI in the germline V gene. The CDR3 runs 13 residues. Deletions cut 6 bases from V and 6 bases from J, with 14 bases between.

The chain couples TRBV7-8 to TRBJ2-2; no firm D call. V lost 0 bases and J lost 5, with 13 bases in between. The V gene's germline CDR1 is SGHVS and CDR2 FQNEAQ. CDR3 length equals 16 residues. The CDR3 is CASSLALGIRTGELFF. The CDR3 DNA follows: TGTGCCAGCAGCTTAGCGCTCGGTATCAGAACCGGGGAGCTGTTTTTT.

This clone was observed once. The chain recombines TRBV28 with TRBJ1-4; 8 nucleotides agree with TRBD1. The CDR3 has 14 residues. Germline V gives CDR1 MDHEN, CDR2 SYDVKM. The V and J ends lost 7 bases and 7 bases, in that order; junction bases with no gene match: 8. The CDR3 DNA sequence: TGTGCCAGCAAGAAACAGGGGGTGGTTGAAAAACTGTTTTTT. This translates into CASKKQGVVEKLFF.

The chain carries TRBV5-1 and TRBJ2-6; D call uncertain. V was cut by 0 bases and J by 1 base, with 8 bases left in between. The CDR3 sequence is 16 residues long. Germline CDR1 SGHRS, CDR2 YFSETQ. The CDR3 DNA is TGCGCCAGCAGCTTGGGGTACGCATCTGGGGCCAACGTCCTGACTTTC. This codes for CASSLGYASGANVLTF.

This chain connects TRBV30 to TRBJ2-7, with 9 bases identical to TRBD1. Germline V CDR1 and CDR2: GTSNPN, SVGIG (reference sequence). The CDR3 spans 14 residues. The CDR3 region has the DNA TGTGCGTATACCTCCGGGACAGGGCGCAACGAGCAGTACTTC. Residues: CAYTSGTGRNEQYF.

CDR3 protein: CASSQSLAGGRETQYF. DNA for the CDR3: TGCGCCAGCAGCCAATCCTTAGCGGGGGGGCGTGAGACCCAGTACTTC. The V and J genes are TRBV4-3 and TRBJ2-5; 11 bases are a match to TRBD2. The V gene's germline CDR1 is LGHNA and CDR2 YSLEER. Germline trimming cut 2 bases from V and 5 bases from J; bases unmatched to any gene: 7. The CDR3 extends over 16 amino acids.

This clone was counted only a few times. V is TRBV4-3 and J is TRBJ1-4; 7 bases fit TRBD1. This CDR3 contains 14 residues. Germline loops: CDR1 LGHNA, CDR2 YSLEER. V shed 1 base and J 8 bases; nucleotides not matched to a gene: 4. In DNA, the CDR3 is TGCGCCAGCAGCCAAGGACAGGGAGGGGAAAAACTGTTTTTT. Its protein product is CASSQGQGGEKLFF.

The rearrangement joins TRBV14 to TRBJ2-1; D remains unclear. The V gene's germline CDR1 is SGHDN and CDR2 FVKESK. The CDR3 is 14 amino acids. Trimming took off 2 bases at V and 5 bases at J, with 10 bases between the two ends. The DNA for the CDR3 is TGTGCCAGCAGCCAATCTGTAGGCGACAATGAGCAGTTCTTC. As protein: CASSQSVGDNEQFF.